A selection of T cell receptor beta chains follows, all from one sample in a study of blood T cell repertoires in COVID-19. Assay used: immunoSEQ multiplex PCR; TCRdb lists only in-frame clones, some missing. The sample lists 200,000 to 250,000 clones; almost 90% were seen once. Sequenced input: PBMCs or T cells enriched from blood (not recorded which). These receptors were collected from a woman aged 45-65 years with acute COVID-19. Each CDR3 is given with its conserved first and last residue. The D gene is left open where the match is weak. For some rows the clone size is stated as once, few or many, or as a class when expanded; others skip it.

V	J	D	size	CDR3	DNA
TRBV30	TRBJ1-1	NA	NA	CAWSVRRQWNTEAFF	TGTGCCTGGAGTGTACGTCGTCAGTGGAACACTGAAGCTTTCTTT
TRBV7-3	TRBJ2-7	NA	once	CASSLGPIYEQYF	TGTGCCAGCAGCCTAGGTCCGATCTACGAGCAGTACTTC
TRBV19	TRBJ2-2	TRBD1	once	CASSIWTGWPGELFF	TGTGCCAGTAGTATTTGGACAGGATGGCCCGGGGAGCTGTTTTTT
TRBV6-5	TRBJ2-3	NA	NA	CASRDTADTQYF	TGTGCCAGCAGGGATACAGCAGATACGCAGTATTTT
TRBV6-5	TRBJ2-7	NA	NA	CASTDASVLPYEQYF	TGTGCCAGCACCGATGCAAGCGTCCTTCCATACGAGCAGTACTTC
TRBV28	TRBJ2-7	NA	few	CASSLEATGLERYF	TGTGCCAGCAGTTTAGAGGCCACAGGGTTGGAGCGGTACTTC
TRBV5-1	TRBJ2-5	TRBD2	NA	CASSSIPSGSETQYF	TGCGCCAGCAGCTCAATACCTAGCGGGAGTGAGACCCAGTACTTC
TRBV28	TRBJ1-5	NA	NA	CASKTIRVSNQPQHF	TGTGCCAGCAAAACCATCAGGGTAAGCAATCAGCCCCAGCATTTT
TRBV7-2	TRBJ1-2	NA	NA	CASSPTGYGYTF	TGTGCCAGCAGCCCAACGGGGTATGGCTACACCTTC
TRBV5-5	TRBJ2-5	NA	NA	CASTLYLGGGETQYF	TGTGCCAGCACCCTCTACCTGGGGGGTGGTGAGACCCAGTACTTC
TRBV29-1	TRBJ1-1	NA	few	CSVDVGGTEAFF	TGCAGCGTTGACGTCGGGGGCACTGAAGCTTTCTTT